The rows below give T cell receptor beta chains drawn from one sample of a study of CD8+ T cells in alopecia areata. Only in-frame clones appear in the TCRdb table, and some are missing; sequencing was by immunoSEQ multiplex PCR. Of over 120,000 clones detected, approximately 49% appear once; the ten largest clones hold more than 0.95%. The starting material was CD4+ T cells sorted from blood, obtained at week 0. The origin of the receptors is a human donor with alopecia areata. Both conserved end residues are part of each CDR3. Fields, in order: clone size, V gene, D gene, J gene, CDR3 protein, CDR3 DNA. D genes are given only for firm matches. Only some rows state a clone size, as once, few, many or a class for expanded clones.

>few|TRBV29-1|.|TRBJ2-1
CSVGTLALSYNEQFF
TGCAGCGTGGGGACCCTAGCGCTGTCCTACAATGAGCAGTTCTTC
>.|TRBV7-8|TRBD1|TRBJ1-5
CASSLVTGATNQPQHF
TGTGCCAGCAGCTTAGTAACAGGGGCGACAAATCAGCCCCAGCATTTT
>few|TRBV29-1|.|TRBJ2-3
CSVEGAQGTDTQYF
TGCAGCGTTGAAGGTGCCCAGGGAACAGATACGCAGTATTTT
>.|TRBV29-1|.|TRBJ2-3
CSVMTGEVQYF
TGCAGCGTTATGACGGGTGAGGTGCAGTATTTT
>.|TRBV9|.|TRBJ1-1
CASSVLAGTTVDEAFF
TGTGCCAGCAGCGTCCTAGCAGGGACAACTGTAGATGAAGCTTTCTTT
>.|TRBV28|.|TRBJ1-5
CASSLGGQPQHF
TGTGCCAGCAGTTTGGGTGGACAGCCCCAGCATTTT
>.|TRBV28|TRBD2|TRBJ2-1
CASTKLGLGSFSSYNEQFF
TGTGCCAGCACCAAGCTTGGACTAGGATCTTTTAGCTCCTACAATGAGCAGTTCTTC
>.|TRBV25-1|TRBD1|TRBJ2-1
CASRPSGTGMDEQFF
TGTGCCAGCAGACCTTCCGGGACAGGGATGGATGAGCAGTTCTTC
>.|TRBV29-1|.|TRBJ2-7
CSASERSTNLAEQYF
TGCAGCGCATCGGAACGGTCCACGAATTTGGCCGAGCAGTACTTC
>.|TRBV4-2|TRBD2|TRBJ2-2
CASSRGRDTGELFF
TGTGCCAGCAGCCGCGGGAGGGACACCGGGGAGCTGTTTTTT
>.|TRBV4-1|TRBD2|TRBJ2-7
CASSLAGVSEQYF
TGCGCCAGCAGTCTAGCGGGAGTTTCCGAGCAGTACTTC
>.|TRBV28|TRBD2|TRBJ2-5
CASSSGRMETQYF
TGTGCCAGCAGTAGCGGGAGGATGGAGACCCAGTACTTC
>.|TRBV9|TRBD1|TRBJ2-1
CASSVGRDSSYNEQFF
TGTGCCAGCAGCGTAGGCCGGGACAGCTCCTACAATGAGCAGTTCTTC
>.|TRBV6-5|.|TRBJ2-7
CASSYSDSYEQYF
TGTGCCAGCAGTTACTCAGACAGCTACGAGCAGTACTTC
>.|TRBV7-9|.|TRBJ1-2
CASTSRQNYGYTF
TGTGCCAGCACCTCACGACAGAACTATGGCTACACCTTC
>few|TRBV7-2|.|TRBJ2-7
CASSRSYEQYF
TGTGCCAGCAGCCGCTCCTACGAGCAGTACTTC
>few|TRBV29-1|.|TRBJ2-2
CSVTRQDRNTGELFF
TGCAGCGTCACCCGACAGGATAGGAACACCGGGGAGCTGTTTTTT
>.|TRBV2|TRBD1|TRBJ2-1
CASRVRGQGTNEQFF
TGTGCCAGCAGAGTTCGGGGACAGGGGACCAATGAGCAGTTCTTC
>.|TRBV7-9|TRBD1|TRBJ2-7
CASSWTGDEQYF
TGTGCCAGCAGCTGGACAGGGGACGAGCAGTACTTC
>.|TRBV4-2|TRBD1|TRBJ1-5
CASSPRTGDQPQHF
TGTGCCAGCAGCCCCCGGACAGGGGATCAGCCCCAGCATTTT
>few|TRBV19|.|TRBJ1-4
CASTRVGATNEKLFF
TGTGCCAGCACCCGTGTTGGGGCAACTAATGAAAAACTATTTTTT
>few|TRBV2|.|TRBJ2-7
CASSDLTPVGAYF
TGTGCCAGCAGTGACCTAACCCCAGTAGGGGCGTACTTC
>.|TRBV7-8|.|TRBJ2-1
CASSFRGDIYNEQFF
TGTGCCAGCAGCTTTAGAGGGGATATCTACAATGAGCAGTTCTTC
>few|TRBV23-1|.|TRBJ2-5
CASRGPRLETQYF
TGCGCCAGCAGGGGGCCCCGTTTGGAGACCCAGTACTTC
>many|TRBV28|.|TRBJ1-4
CASSLHGGEKLFF
TGTGCCAGCAGTTTGCACGGGGGTGAAAAACTGTTTTTT
>.|TRBV18|TRBD2|TRBJ2-6
CASSPLRLAGLSGANVLTF
TGTGCCAGCTCACCGCTCAGACTAGCGGGGCTCTCTGGGGCCAACGTCCTGACTTTC
>.|TRBV27|.|TRBJ2-7
CASSQQAPPYEQYF
TGTGCCAGCAGTCAACAGGCGCCTCCCTACGAGCAGTACTTC
>few|TRBV20-1|.|TRBJ1-2
CSAKFGGYTF
TGCAGTGCTAAGTTCGGTGGCTACACCTTC
>.|TRBV7-2|.|TRBJ2-1
CASSLGGEQFF
TGTGCCAGCAGCTTAGGGGGTGAGCAGTTCTTC
>.|TRBV29-1|.|TRBJ1-1
CSGAQGRNEAFF
TGCAGCGGTGCGCAGGGAAGGAATGAAGCTTTCTTT
>.|TRBV5-1|.|TRBJ2-7
CASSSPGQTYEQYF
TGCGCCAGCAGCTCGCCGGGGCAGACCTACGAGCAGTACTTC
>few|TRBV29-1|.|TRBJ1-4
CSVEDNEKLFF
TGCAGCGTTGAGGATAATGAAAAACTGTTTTTT
>.|TRBV19|.|TRBJ2-1
CASSIGNRLSNEQFF
TGTGCCAGTAGTATTGGTAACAGGTTGAGTAATGAGCAGTTCTTC
>.|TRBV11-1|TRBD2|TRBJ2-7
CASSSRTSGNPFEQYF
TGTGCCAGCAGCTCCAGGACTAGCGGGAACCCTTTCGAGCAGTACTTC
>few|TRBV29-1|.|TRBJ2-3
CSVSTGFSTDTQYF
TGCAGCGTGTCAACGGGGTTTAGCACAGATACGCAGTATTTT
>once|TRBV5-1|TRBD2|TRBJ2-7
CASSLVVAGYEQYF
TGCGCCAGCAGCCTCGTGGTAGCGGGGTACGAGCAGTACTTC
>.|TRBV4-3|.|TRBJ2-1
CASSQGVSYNEQFF
TGCGCCAGCAGCCAAGGCGTCTCCTACAATGAGCAGTTCTTC
>many|TRBV28|.|TRBJ2-4
CASSLRTVNIQYF
TGTGCCAGCAGTCTTCGGACAGTAAACATTCAGTACTTC
>.|TRBV25-1|TRBD2|TRBJ2-7
CASSEGRGGYYEQYF
TGTGCCAGCAGTGAAGGACGGGGGGGCTACTACGAGCAGTACTTC
>few|TRBV30|TRBD1|TRBJ2-6
CAWLGTGSLSGANVLTF
TGTGCCTGGCTCGGGACAGGATCCCTCTCTGGGGCCAACGTCCTGACTTTC
>.|TRBV5-1|.|TRBJ2-2
CASSLAPGVAGELFF
TGCGCCAGCAGCTTGGCCCCCGGGGTCGCCGGGGAGCTGTTTTTT
>.|TRBV7-9|.|TRBJ2-3
CASTLSVTTDTQYF
TGTGCCAGCACCCTTAGCGTTACCACAGATACGCAGTATTTT
>few|TRBV15|TRBD2|TRBJ2-3
CATSRVIAGGADTQYF
TGTGCCACCAGCAGAGTGATAGCGGGAGGTGCAGATACGCAGTATTTT
>.|TRBV7-3|.|TRBJ2-5
CASSAGTQETQYF
TGTGCCAGCAGTGCCGGGACTCAGGAGACCCAGTACTTC
>.|TRBV6-5|.|TRBJ2-7
CASSYLGADYEQYF
TGTGCCAGCAGTTACTTGGGGGCAGACTACGAGCAGTACTTC
>.|TRBV5-1|.|TRBJ2-5
CASSFGAQETQYF
TGCGCCAGCAGCTTCGGGGCACAAGAGACCCAGTACTTC
>few|TRBV7-2|.|TRBJ1-1
CASSLAKGRTEAFF
TGTGCCAGCAGCTTAGCAAAGGGAAGAACTGAAGCTTTCTTT
>.|TRBV29-1|.|TRBJ1-5
CSVGGINQPQHF
TGCAGCGTGGGGGGGATCAATCAGCCCCAGCATTTT
>.|TRBV29-1|TRBD1|TRBJ1-4
CSVGPDRGAEKLFF
TGCAGCGTTGGACCGGACAGGGGGGCTGAAAAACTGTTTTTT
>.|TRBV27|.|TRBJ1-5
CATMIQFRVDQPQHF
TGTGCCACCATGATACAGTTCCGGGTAGATCAGCCCCAGCATTTT
>few|TRBV5-1|TRBD1|TRBJ1-2
CASSSSTGVENGYTF
TGCGCCAGCAGCTCATCAACAGGGGTGGAGAATGGCTACACCTTC
>.|TRBV7-2|.|TRBJ2-2
CASSLVTGELFF
TGTGCCAGCAGCTTAGTCACCGGGGAGCTGTTTTTT
>.|TRBV4-3|.|TRBJ1-1
CASSQAQLNTEAFF
TGCGCCAGCAGCCAAGCGCAGCTGAACACTGAAGCTTTCTTT
>few|TRBV14|.|TRBJ2-7
CASSQNTGWSEQYF
TGTGCCAGCAGCCAAAACACAGGGTGGTCCGAGCAGTACTTC